The next 12 T cell receptor beta chains were all read from a single sample in a study of T cell changes during pregnancy in multiple sclerosis. Data came from immunoSEQ multiplex PCR; TCRdb stores just in-frame clones and leaves some out. The sample records some 74,000 clones, roughly 92% being singletons. This specimen consisted of peripheral blood, obtained after pregnancy. Receptors were obtained from a female donor in good health, enrolled as a control in a pregnancy study.

This sequence joins TRBV14 and TRBJ2-7, with D possibly being TRBD2 (6 bases). V gave up 4 bases and J gave up 3 bases, with 10 bases separating them. The CDR3 runs to 13 residues. Germline V lookup: CDR1 SGHDN, CDR2 FVKESK. The CDR3 bases are TGTGCCAGCAGCCCAGGACTATTCTACGAGCAGTACTTC. Translating gives CASSPGLFYEQYF.

The chain joins TRBV10-3 to TRBJ2-7; 8 positions agree with TRBD1. The CDR3 loop spans 15 amino acids. CDR1 is ENHRY and CDR2 is SYGVKD in the germline V gene. J gave up 4 bases and V 6 bases, and 11 bases lay outside the gene matches. This CDR3 is CAISQSPGQVYEQYF. Here the CDR3 DNA reads TGTGCCATCAGCCAATCACCGGGACAGGTTTACGAGCAGTACTTC.

This clone was found once. V and J are TRBV29-1 and TRBJ1-3; 8 nucleotides align to TRBD1. J gave up 0 bases and V 2 bases, and 6 bases lay outside the gene matches. The germline gives CDR1 SQVTM, CDR2 ANQGSEA. CDR3 length equals 16 residues. The CDR3 coding sequence is TGCAGCGTTGAAAGGACAGGGCCCTTCTCTGGAAACACCATATATTTT. This codes for CSVERTGPFSGNTIYF. Full variable domain (remainder filled in from reference TRBV29-1 and TRBJ1-3): SAVISQKPSRDICQRGTSLTIQCQVDSQVTMMFWYRQQPGQSLTLIATANQGSEATYESGFVIDKFPISRPNLTFSTLTVSNMSPEDSSIYLCSVERTGPFSGNTIYFGEGSWLTVV.

This clone was seen once. This sequence joins TRBV4-2 and TRBJ2-3, with 9 bases identical to TRBD2. There are 15 residues in the CDR3. The V segment lost 1 base and the J segment 6 bases; nucleotides outside the gene matches: 5. CDR1 and CDR2 (germline): LGHNA, YNFKEQ. The CDR3 reads CASSQGLAVRDTQYF. CDR3 in DNA: TGTGCCAGCAGCCAAGGACTAGCGGTCCGGGATACGCAGTATTTT.

The rearrangement uses TRBV2 and TRBJ2-7; 7 bases are shared with TRBD2. Germline assignment: CDR1 SNHLY and CDR2 FYNNEI. CDR3 length: 13 residues. With V trimmed by 1 base and J by 5 bases, 2 bases remained unmatched. This chain's CDR3 is CASSEGLADEQYF. CDR3 DNA: TGTGCCAGCAGTGAAGGGCTAGCGGACGAGCAGTACTTC.

The chain recombines TRBV7-2 with TRBJ2-1, with 7 bases aligning to TRBD2. V shed 5 bases, J shed 9 bases, and the junction held 19 bases outside the gene matches. This CDR3 spans 17 amino acids. CDR1 and CDR2 from the germline V gene are SGHTA and FQGNSA. The CDR3 bases are TGTGCCAGCAGCCGAGGGGAGGGGACGGGCCACCGGGGTGAGCAGTTCTTC. Its translation is CASSRGEGTGHRGEQFF.

The genes are TRBV5-1 and TRBJ1-5; no clear D gene. The CDR3 runs to 13 residues. CDR1 SGHRS and CDR2 YFSETQ come from the germline V gene. V dropped 0 bases and J dropped 5 bases, with 6 bases sitting between them. This CDR3 is CASSLVGDQPQHF. The CDR3 coding sequence is TGCGCCAGCAGCTTGGTCGGGGATCAGCCCCAGCATTTT.

V gene TRBV2 combines with J gene TRBJ1-1, with D perhaps TRBD1 (5 bases). CDR3 length equals 13 residues. Between the trimmed V and J ends, which lost 9 bases and 1 base, there was a span of 12 bases. The germline gives CDR1 SNHLY, CDR2 FYNNEI. Here the CDR3 reads CARKAGANTEAFF. CDR3 bases: TGTGCCAGAAAAGCTGGGGCGAACACTGAAGCTTTCTTT.

The rearrangement uses TRBV6-6 and TRBJ1-5, with no clear D. The CDR3 totals 15 residues. The ends were cut back, 2 bases at V and 4 bases at J, with 12 bases in the middle. The germline V gene has CDR1 MNHNY and CDR2 SVGAGI (reference sequence). The CDR3 sequence is CASSYQDGKNQPQHF. DNA of the CDR3: TGTGCCAGCAGTTACCAGGACGGGAAAAATCAGCCCCAGCATTTT.

The CDR3 DNA sequence: TGTGCCAGCAGCTTAGAACTAGCGGGAGGAAACGAGCAGTACTTC. It specifies CASSLELAGGNEQYF. The chain couples TRBV7-2 to TRBJ2-7; 12 nucleotides align to TRBD2. Per the germline V gene, CDR1 is SGHTA and CDR2 is FQGNSA. The CDR3 consists of 15 residues. Losses at the gene ends were 1 base for V and 5 bases for J; bases not matched to a gene: 3.

This sequence joins TRBV19 and TRBJ2-7; D may be TRBD1 (6 bases). Germline V lookup: CDR1 LNHDA, CDR2 SQIVND (reference sequence). The CDR3 covers 15 residues. V lost 2 bases to trimming and J lost 2 bases, with 13 bases between them. CDR3 nucleotides: TGTGCCAGTAGTATAAAGGGACAACCAGCCTACGAGCAGTACTTC. It is translated as CASSIKGQPAYEQYF.

The V and J genes are TRBV5-8 and TRBJ2-7; D not resolved. V was pared by 5 bases and J by 4 bases, with 13 bases between. From germline, CDR1 is SGHTS and CDR2 YDEGEE. This CDR3 is 13 amino acids long. The CDR3 loop reads CASSLRQQYEQYF. For the CDR3, the DNA is TGTGCCAGCAGTTTGAGGCAACAGTACGAGCAGTACTTC.